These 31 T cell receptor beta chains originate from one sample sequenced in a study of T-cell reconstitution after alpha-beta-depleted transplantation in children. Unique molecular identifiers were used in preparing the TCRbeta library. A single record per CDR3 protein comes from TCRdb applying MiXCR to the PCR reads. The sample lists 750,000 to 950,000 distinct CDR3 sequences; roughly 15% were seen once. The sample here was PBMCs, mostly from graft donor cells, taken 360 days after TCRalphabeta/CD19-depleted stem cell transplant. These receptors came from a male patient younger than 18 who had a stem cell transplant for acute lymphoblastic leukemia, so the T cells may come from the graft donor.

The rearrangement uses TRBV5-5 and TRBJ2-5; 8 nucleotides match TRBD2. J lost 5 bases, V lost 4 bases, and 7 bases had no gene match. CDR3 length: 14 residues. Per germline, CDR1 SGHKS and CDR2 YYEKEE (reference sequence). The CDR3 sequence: CASSRSGGGETQYF. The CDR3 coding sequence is TGTGCCAGCAGCCGGAGCGGGGGCGGGGAGACCCAGTACTTC.

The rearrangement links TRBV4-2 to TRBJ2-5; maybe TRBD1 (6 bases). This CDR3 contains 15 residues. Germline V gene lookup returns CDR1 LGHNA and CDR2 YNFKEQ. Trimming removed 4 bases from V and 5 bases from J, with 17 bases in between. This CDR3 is CASSLRAQGQETQYF. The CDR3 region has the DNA TGTGCCAGCAGCCTAAGGGCACAGGGTCAGGAGACCCAGTACTTC.

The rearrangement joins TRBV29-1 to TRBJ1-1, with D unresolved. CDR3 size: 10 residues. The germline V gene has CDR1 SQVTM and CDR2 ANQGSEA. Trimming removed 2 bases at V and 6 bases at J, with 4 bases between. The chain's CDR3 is CSVELAEAFF. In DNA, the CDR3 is TGCAGCGTTGAATTGGCTGAAGCTTTCTTT.

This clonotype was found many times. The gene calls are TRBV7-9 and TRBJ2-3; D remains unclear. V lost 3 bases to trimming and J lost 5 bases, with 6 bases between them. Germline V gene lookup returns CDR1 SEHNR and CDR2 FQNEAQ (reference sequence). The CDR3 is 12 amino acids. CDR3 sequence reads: CASSFGGDTQYF. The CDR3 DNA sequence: TGTGCCAGCAGCTTTGGTGGAGATACGCAGTATTTT.

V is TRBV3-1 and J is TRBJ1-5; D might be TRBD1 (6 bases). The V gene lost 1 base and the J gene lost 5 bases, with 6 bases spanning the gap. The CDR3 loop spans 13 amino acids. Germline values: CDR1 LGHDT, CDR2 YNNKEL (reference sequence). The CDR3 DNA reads TGTGCCAGCAGCCAAGCAGGGGATCAGCCCCAGCATTTT. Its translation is CASSQAGDQPQHF.

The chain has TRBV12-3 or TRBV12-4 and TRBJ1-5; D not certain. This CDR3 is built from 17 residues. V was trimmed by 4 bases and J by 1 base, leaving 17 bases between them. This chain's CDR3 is CASSSELWTGSNQPQHF. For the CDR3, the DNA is TGTGCCAGCAGTTCCGAACTTTGGACGGGCAGCAATCAGCCCCAGCATTTT.

CDR3 loop: CSVLYRPYEQYF. In nucleotides, the CDR3 is TGCAGCGTGTTATATAGGCCCTACGAGCAGTACTTC. V gene TRBV29-1 combines with J gene TRBJ2-7; no reliable D call. V shed 6 bases and J shed 2 bases, with 11 bases lying between them. Germline V gene lookup returns CDR1 SQVTM and CDR2 ANQGSEA. The length of the CDR3 is 12 residues.

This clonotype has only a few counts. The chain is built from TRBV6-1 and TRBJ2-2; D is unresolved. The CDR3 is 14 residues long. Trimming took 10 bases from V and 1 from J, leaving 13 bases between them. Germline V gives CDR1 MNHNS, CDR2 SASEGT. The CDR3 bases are TGTGCCATCGACCCCATTATGAACACCGGGGAGCTGTTTTTT. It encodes CAIDPIMNTGELFF.

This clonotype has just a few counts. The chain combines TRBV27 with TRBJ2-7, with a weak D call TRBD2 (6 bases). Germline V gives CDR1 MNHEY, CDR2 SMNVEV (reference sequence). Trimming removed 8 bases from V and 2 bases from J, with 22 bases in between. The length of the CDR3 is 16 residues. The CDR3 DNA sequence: TGTGCCAGCTCGACCCTTACCGGGACTTCCACCTACGAGCAGTACTTC. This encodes CASSTLTGTSTYEQYF.

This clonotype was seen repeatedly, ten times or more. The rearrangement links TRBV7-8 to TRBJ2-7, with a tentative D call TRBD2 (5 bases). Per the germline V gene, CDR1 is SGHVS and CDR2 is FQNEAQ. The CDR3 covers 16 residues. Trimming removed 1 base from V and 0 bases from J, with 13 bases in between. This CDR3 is CASSLGGLASSYEQYF. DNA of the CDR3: TGTGCCAGCAGCTTAGGAGGACTCGCAAGCTCCTACGAGCAGTACTTC.

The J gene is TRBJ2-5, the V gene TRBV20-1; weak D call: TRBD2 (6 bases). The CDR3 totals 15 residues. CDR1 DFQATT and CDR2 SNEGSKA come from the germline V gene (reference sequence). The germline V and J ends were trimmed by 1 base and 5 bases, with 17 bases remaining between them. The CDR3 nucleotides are TGCAGTGCTAGAGCGGCGGGATTCCGGGGGGAGACCCAGTACTTC. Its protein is CSARAAGFRGETQYF.

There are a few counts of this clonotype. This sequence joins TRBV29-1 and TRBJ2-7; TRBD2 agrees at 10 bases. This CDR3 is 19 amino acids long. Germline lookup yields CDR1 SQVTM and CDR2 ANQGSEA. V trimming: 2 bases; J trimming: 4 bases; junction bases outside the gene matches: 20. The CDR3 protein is CSVELLSSGSGLWEYEQYF. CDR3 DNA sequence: TGCAGCGTTGAACTCCTCTCTAGCGGGAGCGGGTTATGGGAGTACGAGCAGTACTTC.

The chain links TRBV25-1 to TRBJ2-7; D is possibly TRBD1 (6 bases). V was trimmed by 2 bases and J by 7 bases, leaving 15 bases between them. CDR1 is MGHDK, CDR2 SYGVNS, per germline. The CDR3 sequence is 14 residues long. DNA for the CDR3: TGTGCCAGCAGTGAACAAGAGACTCAGGGGGAGCAGTACTTC. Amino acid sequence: CASSEQETQGEQYF.

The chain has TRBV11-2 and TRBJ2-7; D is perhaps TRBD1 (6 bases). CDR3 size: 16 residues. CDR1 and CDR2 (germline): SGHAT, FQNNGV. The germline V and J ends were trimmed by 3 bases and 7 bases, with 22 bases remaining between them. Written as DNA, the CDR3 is TGTGCCAGCAGCTTTAGTGGGACAAAGGGGTCGGGGGAGCAGTACTTC. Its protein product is CASSFSGTKGSGEQYF.

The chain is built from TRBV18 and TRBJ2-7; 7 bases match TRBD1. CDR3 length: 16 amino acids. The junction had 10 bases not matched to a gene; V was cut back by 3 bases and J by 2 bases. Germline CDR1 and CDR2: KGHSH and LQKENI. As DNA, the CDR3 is TGTGCCAGCTCACCTTCCGGGACAGTGGAAACCTACGAGCAGTACTTC. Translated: CASSPSGTVETYEQYF.

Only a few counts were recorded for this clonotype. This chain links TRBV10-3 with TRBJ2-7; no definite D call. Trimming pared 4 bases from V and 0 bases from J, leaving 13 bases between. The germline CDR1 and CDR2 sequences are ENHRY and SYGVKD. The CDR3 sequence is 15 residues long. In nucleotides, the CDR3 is TGTGCCATCAGTGCGCGGCTAACCAACTCCTACGAGCAGTACTTC. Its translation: CAISARLTNSYEQYF.

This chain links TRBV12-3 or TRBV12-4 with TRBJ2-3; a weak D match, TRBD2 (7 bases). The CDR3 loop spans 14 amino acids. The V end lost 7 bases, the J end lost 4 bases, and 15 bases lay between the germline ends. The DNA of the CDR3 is TGTGCCAGCAACCATAGGGGGGGGCCAGATACGCAGTATTTT. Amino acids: CASNHRGGPDTQYF.

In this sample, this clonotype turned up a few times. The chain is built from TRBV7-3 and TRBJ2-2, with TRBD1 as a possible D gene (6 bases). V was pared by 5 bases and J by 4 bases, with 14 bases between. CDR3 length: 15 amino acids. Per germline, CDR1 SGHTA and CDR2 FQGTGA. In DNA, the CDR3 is TGTGCCAGCAGCCTTCAGGGGCGGTTCACCGGGGAGCTGTTTTTT. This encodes CASSLQGRFTGELFF. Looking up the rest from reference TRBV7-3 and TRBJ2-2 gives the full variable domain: GAGVSQTPSNKVTEKGKYVELRCDPISGHTALYWYRQSLGQGPEFLIYFQGTGAADDSGLPNDRFFAVRPEGSVSTLKIQRTERGDSAVYLCASSLQGRFTGELFFGEGSRLTVL.

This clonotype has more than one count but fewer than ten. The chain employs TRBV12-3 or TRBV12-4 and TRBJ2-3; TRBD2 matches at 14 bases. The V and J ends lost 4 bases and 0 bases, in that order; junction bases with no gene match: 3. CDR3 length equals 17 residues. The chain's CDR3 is CASSSWTSGRSTDTQYF. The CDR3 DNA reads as TGTGCCAGCAGTTCTTGGACTAGCGGGAGGAGCACAGATACGCAGTATTTT.

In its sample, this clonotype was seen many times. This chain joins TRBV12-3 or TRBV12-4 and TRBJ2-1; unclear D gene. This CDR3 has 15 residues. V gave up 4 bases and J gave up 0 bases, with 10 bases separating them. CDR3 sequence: CASSSSLHSYNEQFF. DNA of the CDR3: TGTGCCAGCAGTTCCTCACTTCACTCCTACAATGAGCAGTTCTTC.

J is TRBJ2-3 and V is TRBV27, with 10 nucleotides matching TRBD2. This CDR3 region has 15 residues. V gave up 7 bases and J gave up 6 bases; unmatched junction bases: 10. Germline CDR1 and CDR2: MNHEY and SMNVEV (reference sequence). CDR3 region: CASTPIAGGSDTQYF. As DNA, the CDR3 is TGTGCCAGCACCCCTATAGCGGGAGGATCGGATACGCAGTATTTT.

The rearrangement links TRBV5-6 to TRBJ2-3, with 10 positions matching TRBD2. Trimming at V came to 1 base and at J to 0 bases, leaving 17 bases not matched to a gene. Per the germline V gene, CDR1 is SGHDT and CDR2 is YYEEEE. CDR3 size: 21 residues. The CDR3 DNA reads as TGTGCCAGCAGCTTGTGGAGGGGTGGAGGAGAGACTAGCGGGAGCACAGATACGCAGTATTTT. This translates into CASSLWRGGGETSGSTDTQYF. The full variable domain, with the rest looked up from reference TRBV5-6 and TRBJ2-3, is DAGVTQSPTHLIKTRGQQVTLRCSPKSGHDTVSWYQQALGQGPQFIFQYYEEEERQRGNFPDRFSGHQFPNYSSELNVNALLLGDSALYLCASSLWRGGGETSGSTDTQYFGPGTRLTVL.

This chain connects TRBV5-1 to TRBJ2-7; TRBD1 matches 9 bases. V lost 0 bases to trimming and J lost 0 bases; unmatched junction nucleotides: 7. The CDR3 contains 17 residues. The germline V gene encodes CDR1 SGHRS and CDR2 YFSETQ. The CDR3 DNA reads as TGCGCCAGCAGCTTGGTACAGGGGGCGCCGGGCTCCTACGAGCAGTACTTC. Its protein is CASSLVQGAPGSYEQYF.

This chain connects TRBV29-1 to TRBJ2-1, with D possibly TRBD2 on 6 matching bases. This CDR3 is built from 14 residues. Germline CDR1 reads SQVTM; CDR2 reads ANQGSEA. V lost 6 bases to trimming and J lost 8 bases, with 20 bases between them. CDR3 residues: CSVVDRRELHEQFF. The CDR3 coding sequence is TGCAGCGTGGTAGATCGCCGGGAGCTCCATGAGCAGTTCTTC.

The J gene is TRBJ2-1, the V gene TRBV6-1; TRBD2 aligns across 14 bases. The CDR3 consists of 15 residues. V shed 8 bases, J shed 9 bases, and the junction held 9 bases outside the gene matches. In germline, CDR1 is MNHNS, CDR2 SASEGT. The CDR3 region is CASGLGLAGATEQFF. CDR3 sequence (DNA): TGTGCCAGCGGCCTGGGACTAGCGGGAGCCACTGAGCAGTTCTTC.

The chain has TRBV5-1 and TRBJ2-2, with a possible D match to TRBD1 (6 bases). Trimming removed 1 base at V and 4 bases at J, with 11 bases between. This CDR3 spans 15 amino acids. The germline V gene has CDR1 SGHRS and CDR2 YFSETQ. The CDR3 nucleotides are TGCGCCAGCAGCTTGACGGGACACCTCACCGGGGAGCTGTTTTTT. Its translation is CASSLTGHLTGELFF.

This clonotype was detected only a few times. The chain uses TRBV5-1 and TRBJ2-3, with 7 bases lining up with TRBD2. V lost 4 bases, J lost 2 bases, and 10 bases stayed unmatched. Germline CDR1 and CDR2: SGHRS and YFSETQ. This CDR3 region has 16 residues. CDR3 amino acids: CASSPSGMTTTDTQYF. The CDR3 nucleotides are TGCGCCAGCAGCCCTAGCGGAATGACAACCACAGATACGCAGTATTTT.

The CDR3 coding sequence is TGCGCCAGCAGCCTCCTTGCCCTGGGTGGGAACTTAGACACAGATACGCAGTATTTT. This codes for CASSLLALGGNLDTDTQYF. The rearrangement uses TRBV5-1 and TRBJ2-3; D unresolved. This CDR3 spans 19 amino acids. Deletions cut 4 bases from V and 2 bases from J, with 26 bases between. Germline loops: CDR1 SGHRS, CDR2 YFSETQ.

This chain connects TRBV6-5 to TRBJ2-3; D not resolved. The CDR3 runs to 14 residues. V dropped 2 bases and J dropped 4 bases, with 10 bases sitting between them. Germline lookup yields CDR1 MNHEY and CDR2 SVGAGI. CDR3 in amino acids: CASSYVSPPDTQYF. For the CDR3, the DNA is TGTGCCAGCAGTTACGTCTCCCCCCCAGATACGCAGTATTTT.

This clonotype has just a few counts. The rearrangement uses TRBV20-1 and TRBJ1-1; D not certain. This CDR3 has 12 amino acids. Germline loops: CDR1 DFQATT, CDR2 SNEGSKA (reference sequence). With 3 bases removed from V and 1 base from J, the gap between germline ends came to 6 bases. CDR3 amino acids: CSARGRNTEAFF. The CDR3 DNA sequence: TGCAGTGCTAGGGGGAGGAACACTGAAGCTTTCTTT.

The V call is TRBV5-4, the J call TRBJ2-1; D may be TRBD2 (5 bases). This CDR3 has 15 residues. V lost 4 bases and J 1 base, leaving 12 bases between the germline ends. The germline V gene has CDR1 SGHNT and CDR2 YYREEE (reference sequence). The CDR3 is CASSPEVASYNEQFF. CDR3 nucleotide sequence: TGTGCCAGCAGCCCGGAGGTCGCTTCCTACAATGAGCAGTTCTTC.